A selection of T cell receptor beta chains follows, all from one sample in a study of shared clonotypes between healthy human individuals. TCRdb's copy holds only in-frame clones and misses some; the assay was immunoSEQ multiplex PCR. The sample lists about 470,000 clones, roughly 77% occurring once. Sequencing was carried out using PBMCs. The receptors come from a woman aged 40 to 50 in good health. Some clones in this sample may be carry-over from other donors' samples. Both conserved end residues are part of each CDR3. A D gene is named only where the DNA matches it firmly. Some rows mark clone size as missing; the rest say once, few, many or name a class of expanded clone.

CDR3 DNA: TGTGCCAGCAGCGGGAGACAGGGCCCGGTGGCCTTC
CDR3 protein: CASSGRQGPVAF
D gene: TRBD1
clone size: once
J gene: TRBJ1-2
CDR3 length: 12
V gene: TRBV7-9

CDR3 DNA: TGTGCCATCATGGCTAGCGGGAGGGTCGCGGATGAGCAGTTCTTC
CDR3 protein: CAIMASGRVADEQFF
D gene: TRBD2
clone size: .
J gene: TRBJ2-1
CDR3 length: 15
V gene: TRBV10-3

CDR3 DNA: TGCAGCGTTGATAGGGGCAGGGGGGGCGGTCCCCACGAGCAGTACTTC
CDR3 protein: CSVDRGRGGGPHEQYF
D gene: .
clone size: .
J gene: TRBJ2-7
CDR3 length: 16
V gene: TRBV29-1

CDR3 DNA: TGTGCCAGCAGTTCACGCCCCCTGAGGACAGGGGATGGCTACACCTTC
CDR3 protein: CASSSRPLRTGDGYTF
D gene: TRBD1
clone size: .
J gene: TRBJ1-2
CDR3 length: 16
V gene: TRBV28

CDR3 DNA: TGTGCCAGCAATAGGGACACAGATACGCAGTATTTT
CDR3 protein: CASNRDTDTQYF
D gene: .
clone size: .
J gene: TRBJ2-3
CDR3 length: 12
V gene: TRBV2

CDR3 DNA: TGTGCCAGTAGTGCTCAATCCGTGGGACTCTATGGCTACACCTTC
CDR3 protein: CASSAQSVGLYGYTF
D gene: .
clone size: .
J gene: TRBJ1-2
CDR3 length: 15
V gene: TRBV19

CDR3 DNA: TGTGCCAGCAGCCCTTTAGCGGGAGGCTCCTACAATGAGCAGTTCTTC
CDR3 protein: CASSPLAGGSYNEQFF
D gene: TRBD2
clone size: .
J gene: TRBJ2-1
CDR3 length: 16
V gene: TRBV7-7

CDR3 DNA: TGTGCCTGGAGTGTACGGGGGGTAGCTGGCTACACCTTC
CDR3 protein: CAWSVRGVAGYTF
D gene: .
clone size: once
J gene: TRBJ1-2
CDR3 length: 13
V gene: TRBV30

CDR3 DNA: TGTGCCAGTACTCTTAGCCCGACTAGCGGGAGGACCGGGGAGCTGTTTTTT
CDR3 protein: CASTLSPTSGRTGELFF
D gene: TRBD2
clone size: .
J gene: TRBJ2-2
CDR3 length: 17
V gene: TRBV19

CDR3 DNA: TGTGCCAGCTCCAACGCTAGGAACACAGATACGCAGTATTTT
CDR3 protein: CASSNARNTDTQYF
D gene: .
clone size: .
J gene: TRBJ2-3
CDR3 length: 14
V gene: TRBV18

CDR3 DNA: TGTGCCAGCAGTAGGACAGGGGGCGGTGGGGCCAACGTCCTGACTTTC
CDR3 protein: CASSRTGGGGANVLTF
D gene: TRBD1
clone size: .
J gene: TRBJ2-6
CDR3 length: 16
V gene: TRBV9

CDR3 DNA: TGTGCCAGCAGTGCACCCCGGGATGAAAAACTGTTTTTT
CDR3 protein: CASSAPRDEKLFF
D gene: .
clone size: few
J gene: TRBJ1-4
CDR3 length: 13
V gene: TRBV28

CDR3 DNA: TGTGCCAGCAGCCCGAAACCGGGACAGGGGTACAATGAGCAGTTCTTC
CDR3 protein: CASSPKPGQGYNEQFF
D gene: TRBD1
clone size: .
J gene: TRBJ2-1
CDR3 length: 16
V gene: TRBV7-9

CDR3 DNA: TGTGCCAGCAGTTTATCCCCAGCGGGAGGTGTCTACGAGCAGTACTTC
CDR3 protein: CASSLSPAGGVYEQYF
D gene: TRBD2
clone size: .
J gene: TRBJ2-7
CDR3 length: 16
V gene: TRBV27

CDR3 DNA: TGCGCCAGCAGCTTGGGGAGGGGGCGCGATCACGAGCAGTACTTC
CDR3 protein: CASSLGRGRDHEQYF
D gene: .
clone size: .
J gene: TRBJ2-7
CDR3 length: 15
V gene: TRBV5-1

CDR3 DNA: TGTGCCAGCAGCCGCCTAGTGGGAAACTACAATGAGCAGTTCTTC
CDR3 protein: CASSRLVGNYNEQFF
D gene: .
clone size: .
J gene: TRBJ2-1
CDR3 length: 15
V gene: TRBV7-9

CDR3 DNA: TGTGCCAGCAGTTTAACTACCGGGAACTACAATGAGCAGTTCTTC
CDR3 protein: CASSLTTGNYNEQFF
D gene: .
clone size: .
J gene: TRBJ2-1
CDR3 length: 15
V gene: TRBV6-5

CDR3 DNA: TGTGCCAGCAGCTTAGCACTAGGCGGGACCTACGAGCAGTACTTC
CDR3 protein: CASSLALGGTYEQYF
D gene: .
clone size: many
J gene: TRBJ2-7
CDR3 length: 15
V gene: TRBV7-6

CDR3 DNA: TGCAGCGTTCAAGGGACAGCATACGAGCAGTACTTC
CDR3 protein: CSVQGTAYEQYF
D gene: TRBD1
clone size: .
J gene: TRBJ2-7
CDR3 length: 12
V gene: TRBV29-1

CDR3 DNA: TGCGCCAGCAGCCAGCCCGGGACACTCTCCTACGAGCAGTACTTC
CDR3 protein: CASSQPGTLSYEQYF
D gene: .
clone size: .
J gene: TRBJ2-7
CDR3 length: 15
V gene: TRBV4-1

CDR3 DNA: TGTGCCAGCAGCGTAGGGGGGGGACTTCCCTACGAGCAGTACTTC
CDR3 protein: CASSVGGGLPYEQYF
D gene: TRBD2
clone size: .
J gene: TRBJ2-7
CDR3 length: 15
V gene: TRBV9

CDR3 DNA: TGCGCCAGCAGCACCGGGACTAGCGCCCTGAGCTCCTACAATGAGCAGTTCTTC
CDR3 protein: CASSTGTSALSSYNEQFF
D gene: TRBD2
clone size: many
J gene: TRBJ2-1
CDR3 length: 18
V gene: TRBV5-1

CDR3 DNA: TGCGCCAGCAGCCAAGTGCGGCGCTTAGATACGCAGTATTTT
CDR3 protein: CASSQVRRLDTQYF
D gene: .
clone size: few
J gene: TRBJ2-3
CDR3 length: 14
V gene: TRBV4-1

CDR3 DNA: TGTGCCAGTAGTGCCGAACAGGGGTTCTTCAATCAGCCCCAGCATTTT
CDR3 protein: CASSAEQGFFNQPQHF
D gene: TRBD1
clone size: .
J gene: TRBJ1-5
CDR3 length: 16
V gene: TRBV19

CDR3 DNA: TGTGCCAGCAGCTTAGCGCCCACAGCGAATCAGCCCCAGCATTTT
CDR3 protein: CASSLAPTANQPQHF
D gene: .
clone size: .
J gene: TRBJ1-5
CDR3 length: 15
V gene: TRBV7-2

CDR3 DNA: TGTGCCAGCAGCTTAGGGTTAGCGGGAATCAACATTCAGTACTTC
CDR3 protein: CASSLGLAGINIQYF
D gene: TRBD2
clone size: .
J gene: TRBJ2-4
CDR3 length: 15
V gene: TRBV13

CDR3 DNA: TGCGCCAGCAGCAACGGACAGGGCAGCTCCACCTACGAGCAGTACTTC
CDR3 protein: CASSNGQGSSTYEQYF
D gene: TRBD1
clone size: .
J gene: TRBJ2-7
CDR3 length: 16
V gene: TRBV5-1

CDR3 DNA: TGTGCCAGCAGCGCGCTAGGGGAGACCCAGTACTTC
CDR3 protein: CASSALGETQYF
D gene: .
clone size: .
J gene: TRBJ2-5
CDR3 length: 12
V gene: TRBV6-1

CDR3 DNA: TGTGCCAGCAGCGCACAGGTTACCGACGCCGGGGAGCTGTTTTTT
CDR3 protein: CASSAQVTDAGELFF
D gene: .
clone size: .
J gene: TRBJ2-2
CDR3 length: 15
V gene: TRBV7-2

CDR3 DNA: TGTGCCAGCAGCCACCCTTGGGGAGGACAAACCACAGATACGCAGTATTTT
CDR3 protein: CASSHPWGGQTTDTQYF
D gene: .
clone size: .
J gene: TRBJ2-3
CDR3 length: 17
V gene: TRBV28

CDR3 DNA: TGTGCCAGCAGACCCCAAGGTATTGGAAGCAATCAGCCCCAGCATTTT
CDR3 protein: CASRPQGIGSNQPQHF
D gene: .
clone size: .
J gene: TRBJ1-5
CDR3 length: 16
V gene: TRBV27

CDR3 DNA: TGTGCCAGTAGTATAGCGGCGAACACCGGGGAGCTGTTTTTT
CDR3 protein: CASSIAANTGELFF
D gene: .
clone size: many
J gene: TRBJ2-2
CDR3 length: 14
V gene: TRBV19

CDR3 DNA: TGTGCCACCCTAAGCGGGATGAACACCGGGGAGCTGTTTTTT
CDR3 protein: CATLSGMNTGELFF
D gene: TRBD2
clone size: .
J gene: TRBJ2-2
CDR3 length: 14
V gene: TRBV6-6